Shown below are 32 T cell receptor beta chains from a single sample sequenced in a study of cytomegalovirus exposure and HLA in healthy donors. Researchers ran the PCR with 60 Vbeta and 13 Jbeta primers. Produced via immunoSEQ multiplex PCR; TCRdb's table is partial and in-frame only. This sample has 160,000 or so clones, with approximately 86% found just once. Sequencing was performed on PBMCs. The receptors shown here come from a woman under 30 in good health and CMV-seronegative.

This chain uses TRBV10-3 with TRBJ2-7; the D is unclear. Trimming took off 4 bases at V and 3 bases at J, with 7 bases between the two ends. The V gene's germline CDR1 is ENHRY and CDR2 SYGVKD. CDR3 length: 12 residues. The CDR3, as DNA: TGTGCCATCAGTGCCGAGAACTACGAGCAGTACTTC. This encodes CAISAENYEQYF.

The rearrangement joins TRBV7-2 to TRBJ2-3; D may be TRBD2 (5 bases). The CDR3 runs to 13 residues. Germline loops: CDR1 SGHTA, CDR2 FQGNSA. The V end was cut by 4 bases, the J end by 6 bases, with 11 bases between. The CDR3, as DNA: TGTGCCAGCAGCTCTGTAGCGACGGATACGCAGTATTTT. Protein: CASSSVATDTQYF. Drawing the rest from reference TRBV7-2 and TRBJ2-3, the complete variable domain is GAGVSQSPSNKVTEKGKDVELRCDPISGHTALYWYRQSLGQGLEFLIYFQGNSAPDKSGLPSDRFSAERTGGSVSTLTIQRTQQEDSAVYLCASSSVATDTQYFGPGTRLTVL.

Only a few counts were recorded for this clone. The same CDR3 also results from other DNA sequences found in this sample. The CDR3 sequence is CAWSEGAGANVLTF. CDR3 DNA sequence: TGTGCCTGGAGTGAGGGGGCCGGGGCCAACGTCCTGACTTTC. The rearrangement joins TRBV30 to TRBJ2-6; 7 bases are shared with TRBD1. Trimming at V came to 1 base and at J to 4 bases, leaving 1 base not matched to a gene. CDR1 is GTSNPN and CDR2 is SVGIG in the germline V gene (reference sequence). The CDR3 contains 14 residues. Full variable domain (remainder filled in from reference TRBV30 and TRBJ2-6): SQTIHQWPATLVQPVGSPLSLECTVEGTSNPNLYWYRQAAGRGLQLLFYSVGIGQISSEVPQNLSASRPQDRQFILSSKKLLLSDSGFYLCAWSEGAGANVLTFGAGSRLTVL.

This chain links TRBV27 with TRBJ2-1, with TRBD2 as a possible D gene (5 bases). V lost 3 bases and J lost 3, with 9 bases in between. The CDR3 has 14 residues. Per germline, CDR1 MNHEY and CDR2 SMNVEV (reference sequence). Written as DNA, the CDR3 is TGTGCCAGCAGTTTTTGGACTGGCTACAATGAGCAGTTCTTC. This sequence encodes CASSFWTGYNEQFF.

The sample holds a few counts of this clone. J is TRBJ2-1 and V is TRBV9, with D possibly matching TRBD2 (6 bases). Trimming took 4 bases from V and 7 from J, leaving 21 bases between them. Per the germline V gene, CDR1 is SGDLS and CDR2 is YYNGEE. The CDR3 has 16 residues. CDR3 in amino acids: CASSPTGSGPWNEQFF. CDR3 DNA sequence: TGTGCCAGCAGCCCCACGGGGAGCGGGCCGTGGAATGAGCAGTTCTTC.

CDR3 DNA: TGTGCCAGCAAAAGGGGGGGGAGCAGCAATCAGCCCCAGCATTTT. Encoded protein: CASKRGGSSNQPQHF. J is TRBJ1-5 and V is TRBV2; the D gene is possibly TRBD1 (6 bases). Trimming cost V 7 bases and J 1 base, with 14 bases left between them. This CDR3 has 15 amino acids. Germline values: CDR1 SNHLY, CDR2 FYNNEI.

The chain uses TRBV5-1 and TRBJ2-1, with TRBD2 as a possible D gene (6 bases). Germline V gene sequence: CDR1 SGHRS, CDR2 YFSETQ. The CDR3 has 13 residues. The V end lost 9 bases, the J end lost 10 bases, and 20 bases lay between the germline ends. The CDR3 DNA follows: TGCGCCAACCACTGCAGGGCTGGGAGGGAGCAGTTCTTC. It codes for CANHCRAGREQFF.

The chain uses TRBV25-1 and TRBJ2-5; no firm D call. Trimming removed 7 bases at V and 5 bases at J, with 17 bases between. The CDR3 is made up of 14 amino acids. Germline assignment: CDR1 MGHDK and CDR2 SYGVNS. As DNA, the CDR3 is TGTGCCAGCACCCCATTAGCCCCGAGGGAGACCCAGTACTTC. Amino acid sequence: CASTPLAPRETQYF.

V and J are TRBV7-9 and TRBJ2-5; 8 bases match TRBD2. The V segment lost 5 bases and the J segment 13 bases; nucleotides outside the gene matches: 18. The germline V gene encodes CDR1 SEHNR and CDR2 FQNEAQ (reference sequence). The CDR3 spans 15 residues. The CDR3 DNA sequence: TGTGCCAGCAGCCCGGGGACTAGGGGAATGGATATGTTGTACTTC. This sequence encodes CASSPGTRGMDMLYF.

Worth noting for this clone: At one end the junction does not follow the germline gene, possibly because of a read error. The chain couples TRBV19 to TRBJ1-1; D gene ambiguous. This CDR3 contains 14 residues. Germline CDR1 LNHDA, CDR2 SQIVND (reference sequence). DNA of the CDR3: TGTGCCAGTGGTATCTCCAGTTGGAACACTGAAGCTTTCTTT. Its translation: CASGISSWNTEAFF. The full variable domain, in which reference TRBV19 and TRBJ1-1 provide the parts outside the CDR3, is DGGITQSPKYLFRKEGQNVTLSCEQNLNHDAMYWYRQDPGQGLRLIYYSQIVNDFQKGDIAEGYSVSREKKESFPLTVTSAQKNPTAFYLCASGISSWNTEAFFGQGTRLTVV.

The chain's CDR3 is CASSVEVEETQYF. CDR3 coding DNA: TGTGCCAGCTCGGTCGAGGTTGAGGAGACCCAGTACTTC. The gene calls are TRBV25-1 and TRBJ2-5; D is uncertain. The V gene's germline CDR1 is MGHDK and CDR2 SYGVNS. With 8 bases removed from V and 5 bases from J, the gap between germline ends came to 15 bases. The CDR3 sequence is 13 residues long. Combining the CDR3 with reference TRBV25-1 and TRBJ2-5 gives the whole variable domain EADIYQTPRYLVIGTGKKITLECSQTMGHDKMYWYQQDPGMELHLIHYSYGVNSTEKGDLSSESTVSRIRTEHFPLTLESARPSHTSQYLCASSVEVEETQYFGPGTRLLVL.

The CDR3 reads CASSESEGGNQPQHF. The CDR3 nucleotides are TGTGCCAGCAGTGAATCGGAGGGTGGGAATCAGCCCCAGCATTTT. The J gene is TRBJ1-5, the V gene TRBV6-4; D unresolved. Germline V gene data show CDR1 as MRHNA and CDR2 as SNTAGT. The V and J ends lost 3 bases and 4 bases respectively, with 13 bases between them. This CDR3 is built from 15 residues.

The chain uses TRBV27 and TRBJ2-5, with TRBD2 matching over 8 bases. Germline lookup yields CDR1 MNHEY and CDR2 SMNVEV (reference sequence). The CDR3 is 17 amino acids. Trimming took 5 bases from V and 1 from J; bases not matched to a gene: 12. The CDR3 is CASSNVGRGDFQETQYF. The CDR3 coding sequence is TGTGCCAGCAGTAACGTCGGGAGGGGAGACTTCCAAGAGACCCAGTACTTC.

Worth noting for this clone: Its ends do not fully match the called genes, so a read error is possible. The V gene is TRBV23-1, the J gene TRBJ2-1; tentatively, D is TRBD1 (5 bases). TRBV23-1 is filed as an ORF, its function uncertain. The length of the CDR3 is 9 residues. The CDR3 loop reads CASSQSRVF. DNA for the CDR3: TGCGCCAGCAGTCAATCCAGGGTCTTC.

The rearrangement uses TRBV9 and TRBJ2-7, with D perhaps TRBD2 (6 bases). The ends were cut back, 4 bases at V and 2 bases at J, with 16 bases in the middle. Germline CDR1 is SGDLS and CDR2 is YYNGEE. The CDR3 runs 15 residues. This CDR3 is CASSPSSSGPYEQYF. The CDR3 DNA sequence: TGTGCCAGCAGCCCCAGTAGTAGCGGCCCCTACGAGCAGTACTTC. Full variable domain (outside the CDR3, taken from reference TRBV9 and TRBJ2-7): DSGVTQTPKHLITATGQRVTLRCSPRSGDLSVYWYQQSLDQGLQFLIQYYNGEERAKGNILERFSAQQFPDLHSELNLSSLELGDSALYFCASSPSSSGPYEQYFGPGTRLTVT.

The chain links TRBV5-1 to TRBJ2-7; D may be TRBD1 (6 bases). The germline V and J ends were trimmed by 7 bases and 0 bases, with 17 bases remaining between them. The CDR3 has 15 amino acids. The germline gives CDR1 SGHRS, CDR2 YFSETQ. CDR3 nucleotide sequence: TGCGCCAGCGGGCCTACGACAGGCTTCTCCTACGAGCAGTACTTC. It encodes CASGPTTGFSYEQYF.

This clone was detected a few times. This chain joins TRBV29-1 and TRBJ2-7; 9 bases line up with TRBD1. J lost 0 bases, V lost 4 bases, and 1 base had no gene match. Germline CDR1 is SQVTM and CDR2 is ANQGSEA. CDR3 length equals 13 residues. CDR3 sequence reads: CSVGGQGSYEQYF. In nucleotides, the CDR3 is TGCAGCGTTGGGGGACAGGGCTCCTACGAGCAGTACTTC.

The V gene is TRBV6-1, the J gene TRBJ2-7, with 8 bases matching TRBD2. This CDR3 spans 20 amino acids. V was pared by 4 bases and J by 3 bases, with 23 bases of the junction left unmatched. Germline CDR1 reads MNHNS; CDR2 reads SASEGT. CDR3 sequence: CASSGGSGSGSATTYYEQYF. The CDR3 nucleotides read TGTGCCAGCAGTGGGGGGAGCGGGAGTGGGTCCGCTACAACTTACTACGAGCAGTACTTC.

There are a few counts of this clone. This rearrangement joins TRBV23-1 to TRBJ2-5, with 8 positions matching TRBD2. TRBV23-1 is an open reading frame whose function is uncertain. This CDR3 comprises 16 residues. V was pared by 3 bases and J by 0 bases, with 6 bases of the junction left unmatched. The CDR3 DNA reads TGCGCCAGCAGTCAGGGGAGGCGGGAGGACCAAGAGACCCAGTACTTC. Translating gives CASSQGRREDQETQYF.

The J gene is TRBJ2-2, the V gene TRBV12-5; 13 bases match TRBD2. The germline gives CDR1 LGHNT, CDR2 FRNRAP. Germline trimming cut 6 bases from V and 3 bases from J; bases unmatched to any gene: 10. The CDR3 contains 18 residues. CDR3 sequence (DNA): TGTGCTAGTGGAACTAGCGGGAGGGCCGATACGGACACCGGGGAGCTGTTTTTT. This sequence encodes CASGTSGRADTDTGELFF.

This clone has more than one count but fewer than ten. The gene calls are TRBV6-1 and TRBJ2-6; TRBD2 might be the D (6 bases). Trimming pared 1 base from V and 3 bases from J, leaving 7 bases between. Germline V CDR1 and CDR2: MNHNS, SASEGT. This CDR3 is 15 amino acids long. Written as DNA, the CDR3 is TGTGCCAGCAGTGAAGAAGCGGGTGGGGCCAACGTCCTGACTTTC. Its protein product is CASSEEAGGANVLTF.

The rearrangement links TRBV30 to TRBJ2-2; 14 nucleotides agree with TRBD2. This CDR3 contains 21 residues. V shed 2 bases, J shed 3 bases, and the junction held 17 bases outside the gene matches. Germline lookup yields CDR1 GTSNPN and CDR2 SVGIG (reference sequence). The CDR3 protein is CAWSLAGLAGGRRHYTGELFF. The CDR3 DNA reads TGTGCCTGGAGTCTCGCCGGACTAGCGGGGGGCCGTAGACATTACACCGGGGAGCTGTTTTTT.

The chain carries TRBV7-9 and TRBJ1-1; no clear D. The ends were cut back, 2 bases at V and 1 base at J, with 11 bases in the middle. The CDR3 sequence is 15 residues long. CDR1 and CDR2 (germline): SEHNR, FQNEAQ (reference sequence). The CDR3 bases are TGTGCCAGCAGCTTAATAACAGCCTCGAACACTGAAGCTTTCTTT. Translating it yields CASSLITASNTEAFF. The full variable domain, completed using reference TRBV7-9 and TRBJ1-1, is DTGVSQNPRHKITKRGQNVTFRCDPISEHNRLYWYRQTLGQGPEFLTYFQNEAQLEKSRLLSDRFSAERPKGSFSTLEIQRTEQGDSAMYLCASSLITASNTEAFFGQGTRLTVV.

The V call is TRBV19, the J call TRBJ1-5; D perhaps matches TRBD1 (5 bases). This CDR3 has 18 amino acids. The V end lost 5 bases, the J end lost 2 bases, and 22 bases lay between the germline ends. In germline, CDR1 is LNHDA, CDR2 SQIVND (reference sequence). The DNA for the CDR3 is TGTGCCAGTAGTGGCTACGATCGGGGGTGGGGAGGCAATCAGCCCCAGCATTTT. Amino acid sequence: CASSGYDRGWGGNQPQHF.

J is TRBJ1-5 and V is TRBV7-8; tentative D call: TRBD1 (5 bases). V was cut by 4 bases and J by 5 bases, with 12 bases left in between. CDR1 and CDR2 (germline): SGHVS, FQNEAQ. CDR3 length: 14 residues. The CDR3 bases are TGTGCCAGCAGCTCCCCAGGGAGGTATCAGCCCCAGCATTTT. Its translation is CASSSPGRYQPQHF.

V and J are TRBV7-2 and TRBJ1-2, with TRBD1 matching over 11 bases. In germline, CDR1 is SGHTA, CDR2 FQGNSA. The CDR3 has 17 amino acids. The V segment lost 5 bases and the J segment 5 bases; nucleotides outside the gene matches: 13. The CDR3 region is CASSPTWTGGLKYGYTF. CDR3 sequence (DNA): TGTGCCAGCAGCCCGACTTGGACAGGGGGCCTCAAGTATGGCTACACCTTC.

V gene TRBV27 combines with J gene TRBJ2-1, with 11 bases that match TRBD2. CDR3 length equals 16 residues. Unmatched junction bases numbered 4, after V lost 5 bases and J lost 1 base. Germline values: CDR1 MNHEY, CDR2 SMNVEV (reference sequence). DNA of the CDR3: TGTGCCAGCAGTCCAATAGCGGGGGGGTCCTACAATGAGCAGTTCTTC. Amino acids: CASSPIAGGSYNEQFF.

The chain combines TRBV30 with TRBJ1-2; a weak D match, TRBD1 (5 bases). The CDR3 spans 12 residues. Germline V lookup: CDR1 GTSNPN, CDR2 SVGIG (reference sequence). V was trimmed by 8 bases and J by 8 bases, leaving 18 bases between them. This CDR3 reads CAGNRDYGGYTF. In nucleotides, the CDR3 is TGTGCCGGGAACCGGGACTACGGGGGCTACACCTTC.

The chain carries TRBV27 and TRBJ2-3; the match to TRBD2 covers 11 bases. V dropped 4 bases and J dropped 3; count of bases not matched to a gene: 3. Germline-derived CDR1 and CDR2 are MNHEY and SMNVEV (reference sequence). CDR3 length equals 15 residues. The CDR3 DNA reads TGTGCCAGCAGTTCCCGACTAGCGGGAACAGATACGCAGTATTTT. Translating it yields CASSSRLAGTDTQYF.

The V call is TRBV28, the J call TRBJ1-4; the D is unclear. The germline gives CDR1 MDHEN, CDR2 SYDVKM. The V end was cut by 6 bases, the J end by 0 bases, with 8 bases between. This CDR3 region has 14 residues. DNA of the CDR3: TGTGCCAGCAGAACCGGGACAACTAATGAAAAACTGTTTTTT. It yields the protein CASRTGTTNEKLFF.

Written as DNA, the CDR3 is TGTGCCACGGGGCCGGGACTAGCGTACCAAGAGACCCAGTACTTC. This translates into CATGPGLAYQETQYF. The chain links TRBV10-3 to TRBJ2-5, with TRBD2 matching 10 bases. This CDR3 spans 15 amino acids. The V gene's germline CDR1 is ENHRY and CDR2 SYGVKD. V gave up 10 bases and J gave up 0 bases; unmatched junction bases: 8.

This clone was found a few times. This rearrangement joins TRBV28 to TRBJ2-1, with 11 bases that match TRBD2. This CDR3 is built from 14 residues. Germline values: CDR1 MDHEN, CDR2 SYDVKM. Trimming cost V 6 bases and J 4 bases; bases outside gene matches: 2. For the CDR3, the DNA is TGTGCCAGCAGGTCTAGCGGGGGGTACAATGAGCAGTTCTTC. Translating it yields CASRSSGGYNEQFF.